Listed below are T cell receptor beta chains from one sample, sequenced in a study of naive and memory T cell subsets. TCRdb analysed the UMI-ligation and nested PCR reads with MiXCR anew, one entry per CDR3 protein. Of around 25,000 distinct CDR3 sequences listed, around 6% are singletons. The specimen was skin, collected from a tuberculin skin test site. The receptors derive from an adult in good health. Each CDR3 is given with its conserved first and last residue. A D gene is named only where the DNA matches it firmly. A clone size is listed for some rows: how often the clone was seen (once, few, many), or a class if it is expanded.

d_call j_call clone_size v_call cdr3_aa cdr3_nt
- TRBJ2-7 many TRBV27 CASSFQDEQYF TGTGCCAGCAGTTTCCAAGACGAGCAGTACTTC
TRBD1 TRBJ1-2 few TRBV6-1 CASSEVGQPGYGYTF TGTGCCAGCAGTGAGGTGGGACAGCCGGGCTATGGCTACACCTTC
- TRBJ2-3 many TRBV12-3/TRBV12-4 CASSFPYTAGGEDTQYF TGTGCCAGCAGTTTTCCTTATACGGCGGGCGGGGAAGATACGCAGTATTTT
- TRBJ2-7 many TRBV27 CASSPASYEQYF TGTGCCAGCAGTCCTGCCTCCTACGAGCAGTACTTC
- TRBJ1-5 - TRBV5-5 CASSSTGAQSNQPQHF TGTGCCAGCAGCTCTACCGGGGCTCAGAGCAATCAGCCCCAGCATTTT
TRBD1 TRBJ1-1 many TRBV28 CASSLWERGQTNTEAFF TGTGCCAGCAGTTTATGGGAGAGGGGACAGACGAACACTGAAGCTTTCTTT
- TRBJ1-6 - TRBV9 CASSEGDHHNSPLHF TGTGCCAGCAGCGAGGGGGACCACCATAATTCACCCCTCCACTTT
TRBD1 TRBJ2-6 many TRBV10-3 CAISHRQGGYNVLTF TGTGCCATCAGTCACCGACAGGGGGGCTACAACGTCCTGACTTTC
TRBD1 TRBJ1-2 few TRBV4-1 CASSQGWDRVRTF TGCGCCAGCAGCCAAGGCTGGGACAGGGTTAGGACCTTC
- TRBJ1-6 few TRBV7-9 CASSLPGGDSPLHF TGTGCCAGCAGCTTACCGGGCGGGGATTCACCCCTCCACTTT
- TRBJ2-7 - TRBV5-6 CASSFGSLSYEQYF TGTGCCAGCAGCTTTGGGTCTTTATCCTACGAGCAGTACTTC
- TRBJ1-2 many TRBV5-5 CASSLGQIGYTF TGTGCCAGCAGCTTGGGGCAGATTGGCTACACCTTC
TRBD1 TRBJ1-5 many TRBV6-1 CASSEAGQGRNQPQHF TGTGCCAGCAGTGAAGCGGGACAGGGTCGGAATCAGCCCCAGCATTTT
- TRBJ1-6 many TRBV7-2 CASSPRLAPLHF TGTGCCAGCAGCCCCCGGTTGGCGCCCCTCCACTTT
TRBD1 TRBJ2-2 - TRBV7-3 CASSLTGGFLGELFF TGTGCCAGCAGCTTAACAGGGGGCTTCCTCGGGGAGCTGTTTTTT
- TRBJ1-2 - TRBV4-3 CASSQDPAGGYTF TGCGCCAGCAGCCAAGATCCGGCGGGGGGCTACACCTTC
- TRBJ1-1 many TRBV20-1 CSAPRGGSAEAFF TGCAGTGCCCCTCGGGGGGGTTCAGCTGAAGCTTTCTTT
- TRBJ2-7 many TRBV12-3/TRBV12-4 CASTSDRPPYEQYF TGTGCCAGCACCTCGGACAGACCTCCCTACGAGCAGTACTTC
- TRBJ2-7 few TRBV9 CASSVDPGALREQYF TGTGCCAGCAGCGTAGATCCAGGGGCCCTACGGGAGCAGTACTTC
TRBD2 TRBJ2-7 few TRBV20-1 CSARGPSGRCYEQYF TGCAGTGCTAGAGGGCCTAGCGGGAGATGTTACGAGCAGTACTTC
- TRBJ2-1 few TRBV19 CASSMWGLDNEQFF TGTGCCAGTAGTATGTGGGGTTTGGACAATGAGCAGTTCTTC
- TRBJ1-1 - TRBV6-2/TRBV6-3 CASSLDESTEAFF TGTGCCAGCAGTTTAGACGAGAGCACTGAAGCTTTCTTT
- TRBJ2-3 - TRBV10-2 CASDTGTDTQYF TGCGCCAGCGATACCGGGACAGATACGCAGTATTTT
TRBD2 TRBJ2-7 many TRBV4-1 CASSPRTSAYYEQYF TGCGCCAGCAGCCCCAGGACTAGCGCTTACTACGAGCAGTACTTC
TRBD2 TRBJ2-1 few TRBV28 CASSSGTSGRNEQFF TGTGCCAGCAGTTCAGGGACTAGCGGGAGAAATGAGCAGTTCTTC
- TRBJ1-1 many TRBV7-6 CASSIARGNTEAFF TGTGCCAGCAGCATAGCCCGGGGAAACACTGAAGCTTTCTTT
TRBD2 TRBJ2-1 many TRBV7-2 CASSDAGTSGRASYNEQFF TGTGCCAGCAGCGATGCCGGGACTAGCGGGAGGGCCTCCTACAATGAGCAGTTCTTC
- TRBJ1-1 - TRBV10-3 CAISGRGLNTEAFF TGTGCCATCAGTGGTCGAGGGTTAAACACTGAAGCTTTCTTT
- TRBJ2-3 - TRBV7-2 CASSVGAARADTQYF TGTGCCAGCAGCGTTGGGGCGGCCCGAGCAGATACGCAGTATTTT
TRBD1 TRBJ2-5 many TRBV11-2 CASKDRVVRETQYF TGTGCCAGTAAGGACAGGGTGGTCCGAGAGACCCAGTACTTC
- TRBJ1-2 many TRBV3-1 CASSLGPNYGYTF TGTGCCAGCAGCCTCGGCCCTAACTATGGCTACACCTTC
- TRBJ1-1 - TRBV7-6 CASSLSGPRTEAFF TGTGCCAGCAGCTTGAGTGGGCCGAGGACTGAAGCTTTCTTT
TRBD2 TRBJ2-1 many TRBV7-8 CASSLERTSGMHEQFF TGTGCCAGCAGCTTGGAACGGACTAGCGGGATGCATGAGCAGTTCTTC
- TRBJ1-2 few TRBV28 CASSLLQDYGYTF TGTGCCAGCAGTTTACTACAGGACTATGGCTACACCTTC
- TRBJ1-1 many TRBV9 CASSGGGDTEAFF TGTGCCAGCAGCGGGGGAGGGGACACTGAAGCTTTCTTT
- TRBJ1-2 many TRBV6-5 CASSQGNGYTF TGTGCCAGCAGTCAGGGAAATGGCTACACCTTC
- TRBJ1-1 - TRBV14 CASSQVTNTEAFF TGTGCCAGCAGCCAAGTCACGAACACTGAAGCTTTCTTT
- TRBJ2-7 many TRBV4-3 CASSQDFYAANGYEQYF TGCGCCAGCAGCCAAGATTTCTACGCGGCCAATGGGTACGAGCAGTACTTC
- TRBJ2-1 medium-sized TRBV12-3/TRBV12-4 CASSPLNEQFF TGTGCCAGCAGTCCACTCAATGAGCAGTTCTTC
- TRBJ2-1 - TRBV20-1 CSARLTTGMEEQFF TGCAGTGCTAGGCTAACCACAGGGATGGAGGAGCAGTTCTTC
TRBD2 TRBJ2-3 many TRBV6-1 CASTPGLGSTDTQYF TGTGCCAGCACGCCGGGACTAGGGAGCACAGATACGCAGTATTTT
- TRBJ2-1 - TRBV19 CASSTIDYNEQFF TGTGCCAGTAGTACGATAGACTACAATGAGCAGTTCTTC
- TRBJ2-2 - TRBV24-1 CATRDTTGELFF TGTGCCACCAGAGACACCACCGGGGAGCTGTTTTTT
TRBD2 TRBJ2-1 many TRBV4-3 CASSQDIPPRTSGRNNEQFF TGCGCCAGCAGCCAAGATATCCCCCCCCGGACTAGCGGGAGAAACAATGAGCAGTTCTTC
TRBD2 TRBJ2-1 - TRBV5-4 CASRLGGSRNEQFF TGTGCCAGCCGTCTGGGCGGGAGTAGGAATGAGCAGTTCTTC
TRBD2 TRBJ2-3 large TRBV20-1 CSARETSGHTDTQYF TGCAGTGCTAGAGAGACTAGCGGCCACACAGATACGCAGTATTTT
- TRBJ2-2 many TRBV25-1 CASSERTATGELFF TGTGCCAGCAGTGAACGGACAGCCACCGGGGAGCTGTTTTTT
TRBD1 TRBJ1-4 many TRBV7-2 CASSADRGSMKKLFF TGTGCCAGCAGCGCCGACAGGGGTAGTATGAAAAAACTGTTTTTT